The subject of this entry is one T cell receptor beta chain. The antigen remains undetermined. This record belongs to a study of T cell responses to AZD1222 COVID-19 vaccine. General study points: Regions 160-218 and 743-854 dominated among vaccine-associated CD4 TCRs spanning spike. Clonal diversity was possibly underestimated, and the donors were mostly white British, with more females. In the spike-specific TCR repertoire, nearly half reportedly target unmutated variant regions.

Some clones are missing from TCRdb's copy, which holds only in-frame ones; the method was immunoSEQ multiplex PCR. Of approximately 150,000 clones detected, just over 90% appear once; the ten largest clones hold roughly 1.2%. The V and J ends lost 5 bases and 4 bases respectively, with 14 bases between them. This CDR3 spans 15 amino acids. CDR1 and CDR2 from the germline V gene are SGHTA and FQGNSA. Pooled together were second doses at about 4 or about 12 weeks. The chain is built from TRBV7-2 and TRBJ1-4, with D possibly matching TRBD1 (6 bases). This clonotype was obtained from an adult who received the AZD1222 COVID-19 vaccine. The sequences come from peripheral blood, collected 28 days after the second AZD1222 dose. Here the CDR3 reads CASSRGGPLNEKLFF. The CDR3 nucleotides read TGTGCCAGCAGCCGGGGGGGGCCACTTAATGAAAAACTGTTTTTT.